Shown below are 32 T cell receptor beta chains from a single sample sequenced in a study of T cells in Graves' hyperthyroidism and ophthalmopathy. Using RNA transcripts as the source, TCR beta CDR3 regions were amplified. The HTBI primer set served for first-round RT-PCR of the TCR CDR3. TCRdb re-called the multiplex PCR reads with MiXCR, one entry per CDR3 protein. The sample holds 300,000 to 450,000 distinct CDR3 sequences, around a sixth seen once. The specimen was blood. The receptor set was obtained from a young woman with Graves' hyperthyroidism that later progressed to Graves' ophthalmopathy.

This clonotype showed up many times. This chain links TRBV24-1 with TRBJ2-5; 8 positions match TRBD2. This CDR3 comprises 16 residues. V dropped 3 bases and J dropped 5; count of bases not matched to a gene: 10. From germline, CDR1 is KGHDR and CDR2 SFDVKD. The CDR3 region has the DNA TGTGCCACCAGTGATCCCACGGGAGGGGGGCTGGAGACCCAGTACTTC. This codes for CATSDPTGGGLETQYF.

The chain has TRBV20-1 and TRBJ2-1, with a weak D call TRBD1 (6 bases). CDR1 and CDR2 (germline): DFQATT, SNEGSKA (reference sequence). The germline V and J ends were trimmed by 8 bases and 3 bases, with 14 bases remaining between them. This CDR3 is built from 13 residues. The DNA for the CDR3 is TGCAGTCTGAGGGGGTTTTTCTACAATGAGCAGTTCTTC. Protein: CSLRGFFYNEQFF.

This clonotype was counted between two and nine times. The chain has TRBV4-3 and TRBJ2-2; weak D call: TRBD2 (6 bases). CDR1 is LGHNA, CDR2 YSLEER, per germline. The CDR3 has 18 amino acids. The V end was cut by 0 bases, the J end by 2 bases, with 16 bases between. The CDR3 sequence: CASSQDPGGLTNTGELFF. The CDR3 nucleotides read TGCGCCAGCAGCCAAGACCCCGGAGGGTTGACTAACACCGGGGAGCTGTTTTTT.

This clonotype has only a few counts. The chain links TRBV2 to TRBJ2-7; TRBD1 aligns across 10 bases. The junction had 12 bases not matched to a gene; V was cut back by 4 bases and J by 0 bases. CDR1 and CDR2 from the germline V gene are SNHLY and FYNNEI. The CDR3 loop spans 18 amino acids. CDR3 sequence reads: CASSGPGQGTPSSYEQYF. CDR3 DNA: TGTGCCAGCAGTGGACCGGGACAGGGGACTCCGAGCTCCTACGAGCAGTACTTC.

This clonotype was found many times. The chain uses TRBV6-2 or TRBV6-3 and TRBJ2-3, with 10 bases lining up with TRBD2. Germline V gene lookup returns CDR1 MNHEY and CDR2 SVGEGT. This CDR3 region has 19 residues. J lost 3 bases, V lost 0 bases, and 12 bases had no gene match. The CDR3 DNA sequence: TGTGCCAGCAGTTACTCGAAGGTAGCGGGAGGCTCATTGACAGATACGCAGTATTTT. It yields the protein CASSYSKVAGGSLTDTQYF.

The rearrangement links TRBV4-3 to TRBJ1-2; D gene uncertain. The CDR3 length is 14 residues. V lost 0 bases and J 4 bases, leaving 9 bases between the germline ends. The germline V gene has CDR1 LGHNA and CDR2 YSLEER. DNA for the CDR3: TGCGCCAGCAGCCAAGACCGAAGACCCTATGGCTACACCTTC. Amino acid sequence: CASSQDRRPYGYTF.

The chain carries TRBV13 and TRBJ2-7; perhaps TRBD2 as D (6 bases). Germline V gene lookup returns CDR1 PRHDT and CDR2 FYEKMQ (reference sequence). V was clipped by 5 bases and J by 5 bases, with 19 bases between them. The CDR3 runs 15 residues. This CDR3 is CASSQPGLANDEQYF. Written as DNA, the CDR3 is TGTGCCAGCAGCCAACCGGGACTGGCAAACGACGAGCAGTACTTC.

The sample holds many counts of this clonotype. The chain carries TRBV11-2 and TRBJ2-3, with D possibly TRBD2 on 6 matching bases. Germline V gene sequence: CDR1 SGHAT, CDR2 FQNNGV. The CDR3 covers 18 residues. Trimming stripped 1 base from V and 0 bases from J, with 17 bases between. CDR3 protein: CASSLVLGAGSSTDTQYF. The CDR3 DNA follows: TGTGCCAGCAGCTTAGTTCTCGGCGCGGGGTCTAGCACAGATACGCAGTATTTT.

The sample holds many counts of this clonotype. J is TRBJ2-5 and V is TRBV18, with no clear D. V was cut by 5 bases and J by 1 base, with 5 bases left in between. The CDR3 runs 12 residues. Germline values: CDR1 KGHSH, CDR2 LQKENI. The DNA for the CDR3 is TGTGCCAGCTCAGCCTCCCAAGAGACCCAGTACTTC. It encodes CASSASQETQYF.

This chain connects TRBV5-1 to TRBJ2-7, with TRBD2 as a possible D gene (6 bases). Germline CDR1 is SGHRS and CDR2 is YFSETQ. The V end was cut by 0 bases, the J end by 7 bases, with 17 bases between. This CDR3 comprises 15 residues. CDR3 residues: CASSLDGSGAFEQYF. The CDR3 coding sequence is TGCGCCAGCAGCTTGGATGGTAGCGGAGCTTTTGAGCAGTACTTC.

J is TRBJ2-1 and V is TRBV3-1; 12 bases line up with TRBD2. The CDR3 consists of 16 residues. V shed 1 base and J 5 bases; nucleotides not matched to a gene: 3. Looked up from germline, CDR1 is LGHDT and CDR2 is YNNKEL (reference sequence). CDR3 residues: CASSQGTSGDHNEQFF. In nucleotides, the CDR3 is TGTGCCAGCAGCCAAGGGACTAGCGGGGATCACAATGAGCAGTTCTTC.

This clonotype was observed many times. V gene TRBV13 combines with J gene TRBJ2-5, with TRBD1 identical over 9 bases. Germline V gene sequence: CDR1 PRHDT, CDR2 FYEKMQ (reference sequence). The V and J ends lost 2 bases and 4 bases, in that order; junction bases with no gene match: 2. This CDR3 contains 14 residues. The CDR3 spells CASSLWTGAETQYF. For the CDR3, the DNA is TGTGCCAGCAGCTTATGGACAGGGGCAGAGACCCAGTACTTC.

This chain uses TRBV6-5 with TRBJ1-6; D not certain. The CDR3 consists of 13 residues. V was pared by 2 bases and J by 6 bases, with 5 bases between. The germline gives CDR1 MNHEY, CDR2 SVGAGI. CDR3 sequence: CASSYEGNSPLHF. CDR3 nucleotides: TGTGCCAGCAGTTACGAGGGTAATTCACCCCTCCACTTT.

Notes on this clonotype: This may stem from a read error, because a much larger clone lies one nucleotide away. The V and J genes are TRBV6-1 and TRBJ2-7; no definite D call. The V gene lost 6 bases and the J gene lost 0 bases, with 15 bases spanning the gap. Germline loops: CDR1 MNHNS, CDR2 SASEGT. This CDR3 has 15 residues. CDR3 DNA: TGTGCCAGCAGCCTTGCTTTTCAGAGCTCCTACGAGCAGTACTTC. Residues: CASSLAFQSSYEQYF.

This clonotype has a count of ten or more. V usage is TRBV20-1 and J usage is TRBJ2-1; 14 nucleotides match TRBD2. Germline CDR1 is DFQATT and CDR2 is SNEGSKA (reference sequence). The CDR3 is made up of 15 amino acids. Losses at the gene ends were 6 bases for V and 1 base for J; bases not matched to a gene: 2. This CDR3 reads CSAGLAGGSYNEQFF. CDR3 in DNA: TGCAGTGCCGGACTAGCGGGAGGTTCCTACAATGAGCAGTTCTTC.

The sample holds many counts of this clonotype. The chain couples TRBV13 to TRBJ2-2; 13 bases agree with TRBD2. This CDR3 comprises 16 residues. Losses at the gene ends were 3 bases for V and 3 bases for J; bases not matched to a gene: 1. Germline loops: CDR1 PRHDT, CDR2 FYEKMQ (reference sequence). This chain's CDR3 is CASSFTSGRDTGELFF. CDR3 sequence (DNA): TGTGCCAGCAGCTTCACTAGCGGGAGGGACACCGGGGAGCTGTTTTTT.

This clonotype was recorded many times. The chain couples TRBV7-9 to TRBJ2-3; TRBD1 agrees at 9 bases. The CDR3 consists of 16 residues. Germline V CDR1 and CDR2: SEHNR, FQNEAQ (reference sequence). Unmatched junction bases numbered 9, after V lost 6 bases and J lost 2 bases. CDR3 DNA sequence: TGTGCCAGCAGTTCGGAGGGGACAGGGCCCACAGATACGCAGTATTTT. This translates into CASSSEGTGPTDTQYF.

At least ten counts were recorded for this clonotype. The chain has TRBV20-1 and TRBJ2-1, with D perhaps TRBD2 (5 bases). Trimming removed 4 bases at V and 3 bases at J, with 10 bases between. The CDR3 loop spans 13 amino acids. Germline CDR1 DFQATT, CDR2 SNEGSKA (reference sequence). CDR3 sequence reads: CSAISGNYNEQFF. The CDR3 DNA is TGCAGTGCTATAAGCGGAAACTACAATGAGCAGTTCTTC.

This clonotype was counted at least ten times. V gene TRBV28 combines with J gene TRBJ2-5; weak D call: TRBD2 (6 bases). The CDR3 is made up of 13 amino acids. Germline V gene data show CDR1 as MDHEN and CDR2 as SYDVKM. V shed 5 bases and J shed 5 bases, with 12 bases lying between them. CDR3 bases: TGTGCCAGCAGTCCGGGAGCCCTGGAGACCCAGTACTTC. As protein: CASSPGALETQYF.

This clonotype was detected only a few times. The chain couples TRBV14 to TRBJ1-1, with D unclear. CDR1 is SGHDN and CDR2 is FVKESK in the germline V gene. V was pared by 5 bases and J by 1 base, with 17 bases between. This CDR3 contains 16 residues. This chain's CDR3 is CASSSFSSRPNTEAFF. The CDR3 coding sequence is TGTGCCAGCAGCTCATTCTCTAGTAGACCGAACACTGAAGCTTTCTTT. Using reference TRBV14 and TRBJ1-1 for the parts outside the CDR3, the full variable domain is EAGVTQFPSHSVIEKGQTVTLRCDPISGHDNLYWYRRVMGKEIKFLLHFVKESKQDESGMPNNRFLAERTGGTYSTLKVQPAELEDSGVYFCASSSFSSRPNTEAFFGQGTRLTVV.

This chain connects TRBV28 to TRBJ2-1; 7 nucleotides match TRBD2. Germline lookup yields CDR1 MDHEN and CDR2 SYDVKM. Trimming removed 4 bases from V and 5 bases from J; junction bases left unmatched: 5. The CDR3 is made up of 14 amino acids. CDR3: CASSSGGGHNEQFF. The CDR3 region has the DNA TGTGCCAGCAGTTCTGGGGGAGGGCACAATGAGCAGTTCTTC.

This clonotype appeared many times. The V gene is TRBV3-1, the J gene TRBJ2-2; D is unresolved. Germline V gene lookup returns CDR1 LGHDT and CDR2 YNNKEL (reference sequence). The CDR3 consists of 15 residues. Trimming cost V 1 base and J 3 bases, with 9 bases left between them. The CDR3 DNA follows: TGTGCCAGCAGCCAAGGAGGTCTACACACCGGGGAGCTGTTTTTT. This translates into CASSQGGLHTGELFF.

Only a few counts were recorded for this clonotype. The gene calls are TRBV5-1 and TRBJ2-1; TRBD2 might be the D (5 bases). CDR1 is SGHRS, CDR2 YFSETQ, per germline. The CDR3 totals 17 residues. Trimming shortened V by 3 bases and J by 0 bases, and 16 bases separated the two germline ends. The CDR3 loop reads CASSSPTSGSSYNEQFF. The CDR3 nucleotides are TGCGCCAGCAGCTCACCCACGTCGGGGAGCTCCTACAATGAGCAGTTCTTC.

This clonotype has at least ten counts. The chain carries TRBV28 and TRBJ1-1; TRBD1 aligns across 7 bases. The CDR3 spans 14 residues. The J segment lost 3 bases and the V segment lost 5 bases, leaving 6 bases of the junction unmatched. Germline V gives CDR1 MDHEN, CDR2 SYDVKM. In DNA, the CDR3 is TGTGCCAGCAGTGATAGACAGGGATACACTGAAGCTTTCTTT. It translates to CASSDRQGYTEAFF.

The genes are TRBV5-4 and TRBJ2-7, with 16 bases lining up with TRBD2. Trimming removed 4 bases from V and 2 bases from J; junction bases left unmatched: 3. The germline V gene encodes CDR1 SGHNT and CDR2 YYREEE (reference sequence). The CDR3 loop spans 16 amino acids. CDR3 sequence reads: CASSTGLAGGAYEQYF. The CDR3 DNA reads as TGTGCCAGCAGCACGGGACTAGCGGGAGGGGCCTACGAGCAGTACTTC.

This clonotype was seen at least ten times. V and J are TRBV27 and TRBJ1-5, with D maybe TRBD1 (6 bases). Germline V gives CDR1 MNHEY, CDR2 SMNVEV (reference sequence). V gave up 3 bases and J gave up 7 bases, with 13 bases separating them. The CDR3 contains 14 residues. This CDR3 is CASSFQGPEQPQHF. The CDR3 DNA sequence: TGTGCCAGCAGTTTTCAGGGGCCGGAACAGCCCCAGCATTTT.

At least ten counts were recorded for this clonotype. The chain uses TRBV28 and TRBJ2-1, with 8 bases matching TRBD2. The CDR3 is made up of 18 amino acids. J lost 7 bases, V lost 2 bases, and 16 bases had no gene match. Germline values: CDR1 MDHEN, CDR2 SYDVKM. The CDR3 DNA is TGTGCCAGCAGTTTACCCCTACCTAGCGGGTGGCGGAAAAATGAGCAGTTCTTC. Its translation: CASSLPLPSGWRKNEQFF.

This clonotype was counted at least ten times. This chain links TRBV6-1 with TRBJ2-3, with D possibly being TRBD2 (5 bases). The V end was cut by 6 bases, the J end by 2 bases, with 15 bases between. CDR3 length: 15 residues. The germline CDR1 and CDR2 sequences are MNHNS and SASEGT. CDR3 sequence reads: CASSPRTAATDTQYF. For the CDR3, the DNA is TGTGCCAGCAGCCCCAGGACTGCCGCCACAGATACGCAGTATTTT.

The sample holds many counts of this clonotype. The CDR3: CASSLGGGELFF. CDR3 bases: TGTGCCAGCAGTTTAGGCGGCGGGGAGCTGTTTTTT. The V call is TRBV27, the J call TRBJ2-2; D is ambiguous. CDR3 length: 12 residues. Trimming pared 2 bases from V and 7 bases from J, leaving 5 bases between. The V gene's germline CDR1 is MNHEY and CDR2 SMNVEV (reference sequence).

The genes are TRBV3-1 and TRBJ2-3; 7 bases fit TRBD1. The V and J ends lost 4 bases and 1 base, in that order; junction bases with no gene match: 32. The CDR3 is made up of 24 amino acids. Per the germline V gene, CDR1 is LGHDT and CDR2 is YNNKEL (reference sequence). Written as DNA, the CDR3 is TGTGCCAGCAGCCGCCAACATCTTCCTCTACCCTGGGGCTACAGGGGCCGCGGCACAGATACGCAGTATTTT. The encoded protein is CASSRQHLPLPWGYRGRGTDTQYF.

This clonotype was recorded a few times. V is TRBV30 and J is TRBJ1-2, with 9 bases identical to TRBD1. The CDR3 covers 12 residues. Germline assignment: CDR1 GTSNPN and CDR2 SVGIG (reference sequence). Unmatched junction bases numbered 4, after V lost 8 bases and J lost 3 bases. The DNA for the CDR3 is TGTGCCAAACAGGGGGCGGACTATGGCTACACCTTC. Its protein product is CAKQGADYGYTF.

Details on this clonotype: It may be a read error: a sequence one base away is much more abundant. The rearrangement uses TRBV6-2 or TRBV6-3 and TRBJ2-1; D unclear. Germline V gives CDR1 MNHEY, CDR2 SVGEGT. This CDR3 is built from 13 residues. The chain's CDR3 is CASSYLGYNERFF. CDR3 coding DNA: TGTGCCAGCAGTTACCTGGGCTACAATGAGCGGTTCTTC.